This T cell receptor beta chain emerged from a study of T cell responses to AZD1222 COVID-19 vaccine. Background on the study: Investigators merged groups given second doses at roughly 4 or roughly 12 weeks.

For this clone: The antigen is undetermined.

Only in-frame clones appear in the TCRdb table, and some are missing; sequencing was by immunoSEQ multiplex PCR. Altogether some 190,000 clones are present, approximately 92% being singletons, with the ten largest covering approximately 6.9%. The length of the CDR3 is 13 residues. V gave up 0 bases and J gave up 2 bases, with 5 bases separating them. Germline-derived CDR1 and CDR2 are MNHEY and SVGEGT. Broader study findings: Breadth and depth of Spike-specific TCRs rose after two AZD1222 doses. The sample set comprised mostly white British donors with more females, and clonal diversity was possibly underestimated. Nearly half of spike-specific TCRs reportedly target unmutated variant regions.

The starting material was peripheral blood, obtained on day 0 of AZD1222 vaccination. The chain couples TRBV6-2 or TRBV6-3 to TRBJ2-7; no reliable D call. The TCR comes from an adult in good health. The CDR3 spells CASSYSPAYEQYF. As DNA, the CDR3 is TGTGCCAGCAGTTACTCTCCTGCCTACGAGCAGTACTTC.